The subject of this entry is one TCR beta chain. Antigen: not known. Germline V gene data show CDR1 as MNHEY and CDR2 as SMNVEV (reference sequence). Trimming removed 3 bases from V and 1 base from J, with 10 bases in between. The length of the CDR3 is 15 residues. This specimen comes from a study of cytomegalovirus exposure and HLA in healthy donors. Whole-study findings and limits: Association of some 18,000 TCR beta sequences with HLA alleles was found at 0.05 false discovery rate in a later analysis.

This PCR relied on a set of 60 Vbeta primers and 13 Jbeta primers. Libraries were prepared by immunoSEQ multiplex PCR; TCRdb keeps only in-frame clonotypes and omits some of them. The data contain more than 80,000 clones, approximately 70% of them seen just once; the ten biggest clones take up 2.5% to 3%. The sequence was collected from a man in his fifties or sixties in good health and CMV-seronegative. The rearrangement links TRBV27 to TRBJ2-1, with D unresolved. The specimen was PBMCs. In DNA, the CDR3 is TGTGCCAGCAGTTTCACACCCGGGTCCTACAATGAGCAGTTCTTC. This codes for CASSFTPGSYNEQFF.